The rows below give T cell receptor beta chains drawn from one sample of a study of human T cells and chemical hapten exposure. TCRdb used MiXCR to reprocess the 5' RACE reads, holding one entry per CDR3 protein. Here the sample spans roughly 81,000 distinct CDR3 sequences, around 15% being singletons. These receptors all stem from a female donor in good health. Each CDR3 is given with its conserved first and last residue. A D gene is named only where the DNA matches it firmly. Clone size is stated in some rows and not others, as once, few, many or a class when expanded.

abundance | j_gene | v_gene | d_gene | CDR3nt | CDR3aa
NA | TRBJ1-2 | TRBV4-1 | NA | TGCGCCAGCAGCCAAGGGCTCGACAGGAGGGGGGGCTACACCTTC | CASSQGLDRRGGYTF
many | TRBJ1-2 | TRBV29-1 | NA | TGCAGCGTTGAGGGGAATTCTTATGGCTACACCTTC | CSVEGNSYGYTF
many | TRBJ1-6 | TRBV20-1 | TRBD1 | TGCAGTGCTAGAGAAGGACAGGGGAGAGGTAGGGCTTTGGATTCACCCCTCCACTTT | CSAREGQGRGRALDSPLHF
few | TRBJ2-2 | TRBV29-1 | NA | TGCAGCGTTGGGGGCGGCAGGGTTGGCACCGGGGAGCTGTTTTTT | CSVGGGRVGTGELFF
NA | TRBJ1-5 | TRBV6-5 | NA | TGTGCCAGCGGCCCCCCGCACAATCAGCCCCAGCATTTT | CASGPPHNQPQHF
many | TRBJ2-1 | TRBV20-1 | NA | TGCAGTGCTAGAGGACAGGTCAATGAGCAGTTCTTC | CSARGQVNEQFF
NA | TRBJ2-5 | TRBV11-2 | NA | TGTGCCAGCAGCTCCTTGATTGAAGCCCAAGAGACCCAGTACTTC | CASSSLIEAQETQYF
NA | TRBJ1-2 | TRBV6-5 | NA | TGTGCCAGCAGTTACTTCCGGGATAGAGGCTATGGCTACACCTTC | CASSYFRDRGYGYTF
NA | TRBJ2-7 | TRBV2 | NA | TGTGCCAGCAGTGAAGCCCAGGGTTCGATGTACGAGCAGTACTTC | CASSEAQGSMYEQYF
medium-sized | TRBJ1-2 | TRBV6-4 | TRBD1 | TGTGCCAGCAGCGGGACAGGGGGCGCCGATGGCTACACCTTC | CASSGTGGADGYTF
few | TRBJ2-5 | TRBV2 | NA | TGTGCCAGCAGTGGGACACAAGAGACCCAGTACTTC | CASSGTQETQYF
NA | TRBJ1-1 | TRBV18 | NA | TGTGCCAGCTCACCACCGGTAGGGTTCAACACTGAAGCTTTCTTT | CASSPPVGFNTEAFF
NA | TRBJ2-3 | TRBV5-4 | NA | TGTGCCAGCAGCTTGGGTGGGCCTTCTAGCTCCCAAGGAGATACGCAGTATTTT | CASSLGGPSSSQGDTQYF
NA | TRBJ1-5 | TRBV6-5 | NA | TGTGCCAGCAGGGCCCGGGGACAAACAAATCAGCCCCAGCATTTT | CASRARGQTNQPQHF
NA | TRBJ1-6 | TRBV28 | TRBD1 | TGTGCCAGCACAGGGGGAAATTCACCCCTCCACTTT | CASTGGNSPLHF
NA | TRBJ1-3 | TRBV7-9 | NA | TGTGCCAGCAGCTTAATGGAGGGATTCTCCTACTCTGGAAACACCATATATTTT | CASSLMEGFSYSGNTIYF
NA | TRBJ2-7 | TRBV10-3 | TRBD2 | TGTGCCATCAGTGAGTATCTCCGGGACGGGGGGAGCGAGCAGTACTTC | CAISEYLRDGGSEQYF
NA | TRBJ2-1 | TRBV28 | NA | TGTGCCAGCACCCTCCTCTTAGAAGGGTGGGATGAGCAGTTCTTC | CASTLLLEGWDEQFF
NA | TRBJ1-1 | TRBV5-1 | NA | TGCGCCAGCAGCTTCGAACAGAATGAAGCTTTCTTT | CASSFEQNEAFF
few | TRBJ1-2 | TRBV7-2 | NA | TGTGCCAGCAGCCCTTCCAGGGCATATGGCTACACCTTC | CASSPSRAYGYTF
many | TRBJ1-6 | TRBV7-9 | NA | TGTGCCAGCAGCTTAGCATGGGGCTTCGGCTACAGTAATTCCTCACCCCTCCACTTT | CASSLAWGFGYSNSSPLHF
few | TRBJ1-4 | TRBV7-2 | TRBD1 | TGTGCCAGCAGCTTAGGTCCCAGACAGGGGTCTAATGAAAAACTGTTTTTT | CASSLGPRQGSNEKLFF